This T cell receptor (beta chain) was recorded in a study of cytomegalovirus exposure and HLA in healthy donors. General study results and limits: Reported results showed that the classifier diagnosed cytomegalovirus status with high specificity and sensitivity. Researchers catalogued 150 or so TCR beta chains as cytomegalovirus-associated.

On this clone itself: Its antigen is unknown.

PCR primers comprised 60 Vbeta and 13 Jbeta primers. Assay used: immunoSEQ multiplex PCR; TCRdb lists only in-frame clones, some missing. The table shows under 200,000 clones, with roughly 84% occurring only once. Donors were ostensibly healthy at sampling, although undocumented immune exposures were probable. V was trimmed by 0 bases and J by 3 bases, leaving 8 bases between them. Germline V CDR1 and CDR2: SQVTM, ANQGSEA. CDR3 size: 13 residues. The sequencing input was PBMCs. This receptor was taken from a man aged 45 to 65 in good health and CMV-seropositive. The chain combines TRBV29-1 with TRBJ1-2; D uncertain. The CDR3 is CSVEDGQDYGYTF. As DNA, the CDR3 is TGCAGCGTTGAAGATGGGCAGGACTATGGCTACACCTTC.